The clone carrying this TCR beta chain appeared a few times. The V end was cut by 6 bases, the J end by 1 base, with 7 bases between. The CDR3 is made up of 13 amino acids. This record comes from a study of neurological immune-mediated disorders. TCRdb reanalysed the 5' RACE reads using MiXCR and keeps one entry per CDR3 protein. The repertoire holds 35,000 or so distinct CDR3 sequences, with 11% to 15% as singletons. Sequenced: PBMCs. This sequence was found in a woman aged 50 to 60 with HTLV-1-associated myelopathy (HAM/TSP). The chain uses TRBV12-3 or TRBV12-4 and TRBJ1-5; D remains unclear. CDR3 loop: CASSLVSNQPQHF. The CDR3 bases are TGTGCCAGCAGCCTCGTGAGCAATCAGCCCCAGCATTTT.